The sequence of this TCR beta chain was determined in a study of identical twins. Study-wide findings and caveats: Researchers caution that invariant MAIT and iNKT cells could partly confound zero-insertion analyses. Abundant cord blood beta clonotypes carried fewer insertions; memory repertoires showed none.

From the 5' RACE reads, TCRdb called clonotypes with MiXCR, one entry per CDR3 protein. The sample lists 420,000 or so distinct CDR3 sequences; approximately 17% were seen once. Concerning this clonotype: Its antigen remains unknown.

The V and J ends lost 2 bases and 3 bases respectively, with 3 bases between them. The CDR3 is 12 residues long. Germline CDR1 is SEHNR and CDR2 is FQNEAQ (reference sequence). The origin of this receptor is a man in his fifties in good health. The sample comprised naive T cells sorted from blood. The chain combines TRBV7-9 with TRBJ2-3; D is undetermined. Written as DNA, the CDR3 is TGTGCCAGCAGCTTACTAACAGATACGCAGTATTTT. Its translation: CASSLLTDTQYF.